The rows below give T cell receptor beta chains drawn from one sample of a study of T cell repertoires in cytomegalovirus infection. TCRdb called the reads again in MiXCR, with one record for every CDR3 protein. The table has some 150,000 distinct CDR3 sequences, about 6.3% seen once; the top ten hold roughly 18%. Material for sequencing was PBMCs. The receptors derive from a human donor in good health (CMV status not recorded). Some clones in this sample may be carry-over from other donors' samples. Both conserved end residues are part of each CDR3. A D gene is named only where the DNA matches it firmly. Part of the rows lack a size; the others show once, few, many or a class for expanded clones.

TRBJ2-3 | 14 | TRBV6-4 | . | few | TGTGCCAGCAGCACCCTGGGAGGTGGCGATACGCAGTATTTT | CASSTLGGGDTQYF
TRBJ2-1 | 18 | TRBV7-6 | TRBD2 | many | TGTGCCAGCAGCTTAGCGAGTAAGGCGGGGGGGTCCTACAATGAGCAGTTCTTC | CASSLASKAGGSYNEQFF
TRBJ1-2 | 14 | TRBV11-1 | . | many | TGTGCCAGCAGCCTATTGGACACTACACACGGCTACACCTTC | CASSLLDTTHGYTF
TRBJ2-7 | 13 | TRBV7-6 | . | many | TGTGCCAGCAGCTTAAAATGGTCCGACGAGCAGTACTTC | CASSLKWSDEQYF
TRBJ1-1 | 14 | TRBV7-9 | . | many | TGTGCCAGCAGACCTCGACAGGTGGGCACTGAAGCTTTCTTT | CASRPRQVGTEAFF
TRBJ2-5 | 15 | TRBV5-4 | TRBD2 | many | TGTGCCAGCAGCTGGGGGACTAGCGGGCGAGAGACCCAGTACTTC | CASSWGTSGRETQYF
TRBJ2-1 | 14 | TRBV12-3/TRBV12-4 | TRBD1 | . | TGTGCCAGCAGTTCCGGGACAGGGGCATATGAGCAGTTCTTC | CASSSGTGAYEQFF
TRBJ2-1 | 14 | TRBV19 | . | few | TGTGCCAGTAGCAAGGTAGCGGTTAACAATGAGCAGTTCTTC | CASSKVAVNNEQFF
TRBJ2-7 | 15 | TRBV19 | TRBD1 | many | TGTGCCAGTAGTTTTGGACAGGGGGCCCCCTACGAGCAGTACTTC | CASSFGQGAPYEQYF
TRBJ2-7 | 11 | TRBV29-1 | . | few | TGCAGCGTCCTGGACTTTTACGAGCAGTACTTC | CSVLDFYEQYF
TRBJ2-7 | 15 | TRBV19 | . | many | TGTGCCAGTAGTATAGCTCTGGGTTCTGCGTACGAGCAGTACTTC | CASSIALGSAYEQYF
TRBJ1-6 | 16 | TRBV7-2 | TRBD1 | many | TGTGCCAGCAGCTTACGGGACAGGGGCCATAATTCACCCCTCCACTTT | CASSLRDRGHNSPLHF
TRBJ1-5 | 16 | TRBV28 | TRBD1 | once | TGTGCCAGCAGTTTCTACAGGGGGCCCGGCAATCAGCCCCAGCATTTT | CASSFYRGPGNQPQHF
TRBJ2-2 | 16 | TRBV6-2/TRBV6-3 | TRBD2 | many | TGTGCCAGCAGCCACGTAGCGGGGGGGCCCACCGGGGAGCTGTTTTTT | CASSHVAGGPTGELFF
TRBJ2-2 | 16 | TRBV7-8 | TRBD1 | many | TGTGCCAACCAGAAAGGGACAGGGAGGAACACCGGGGAGCTGTTTTTT | CANQKGTGRNTGELFF
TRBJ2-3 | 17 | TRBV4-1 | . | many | TGCGCCAGCAGCCAAGATCAGACTCCGCCAAACGCAGATACGCAGTATTTT | CASSQDQTPPNADTQYF
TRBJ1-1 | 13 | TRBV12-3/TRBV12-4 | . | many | TGTGCCAGCAGTCCCCGGGGGGGAGCTGAAGCTTTCTTT | CASSPRGGAEAFF
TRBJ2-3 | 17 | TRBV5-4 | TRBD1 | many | TGTGCCAGCAGCCGGCCCCAGGGACAGGGGAGCACAGATACGCAGTATTTT | CASSRPQGQGSTDTQYF
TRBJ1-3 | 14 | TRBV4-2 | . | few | TGTGCCAGCAGCCGCGACTACGAAGGAAACACCATATATTTT | CASSRDYEGNTIYF
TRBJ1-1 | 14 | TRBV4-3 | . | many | TGCGCCAGCAGCCTGGAGTTGGAGATCACTGAAGCTTTCTTT | CASSLELEITEAFF
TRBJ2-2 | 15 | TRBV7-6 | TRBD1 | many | TGTGCCAGCAGCCCGGGACAGGGCGGCACCGGGGAGCTGTTTTTT | CASSPGQGGTGELFF
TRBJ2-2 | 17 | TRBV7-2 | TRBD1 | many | TGTGCCAGCAGCCCACAGTACGGACAGGCGAACACCGGGGAGCTGTTTTTT | CASSPQYGQANTGELFF
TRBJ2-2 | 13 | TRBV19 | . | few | TGTGCCAGTAGTATTTCGGGAATCGGGGAGCTGTTTTTT | CASSISGIGELFF
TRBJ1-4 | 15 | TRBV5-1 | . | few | TGCGCCAGCAGCTTGGATGTTCCCGGGCATGAAAAACTGTTTTTT | CASSLDVPGHEKLFF
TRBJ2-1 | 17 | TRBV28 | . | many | TGTGCCAGCAAAGGGGGAGCCAGAGGCTTCTCCTACAATGAGCAGTTCTTC | CASKGGARGFSYNEQFF
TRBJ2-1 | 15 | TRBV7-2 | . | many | TGTGCCAGCAGCTTAGCTGGAGCTGGGGACAATGAGCAGTTCTTC | CASSLAGAGDNEQFF
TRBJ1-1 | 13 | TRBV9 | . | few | TGTGCCAGCAGCGTCGCAGGGCTCGCTGAAGCTTTCTTT | CASSVAGLAEAFF
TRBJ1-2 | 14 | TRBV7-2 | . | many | TGTGCCAGCAGCTTAGACAGCCTCGTCTATGGCTACACCTTC | CASSLDSLVYGYTF
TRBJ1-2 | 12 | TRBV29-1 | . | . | TGCAGCGTTGTTGGCATTCGACGTGGCTACACCTTC | CSVVGIRRGYTF
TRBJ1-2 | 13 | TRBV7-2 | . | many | TGTGCCAGCAGCCCCTCCCCAGAGAATGGCTACACCTTC | CASSPSPENGYTF
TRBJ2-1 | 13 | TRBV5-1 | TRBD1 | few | TGCGCCAGCAGCCCGACAGGGTACAATGAGCAGTTCTTC | CASSPTGYNEQFF
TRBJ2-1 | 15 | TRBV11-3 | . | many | TGTGCCAGCAGCTTAGTAGGTGAGCAGAGCGATGAGCAGTTCTTC | CASSLVGEQSDEQFF
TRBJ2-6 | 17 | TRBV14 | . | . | TGTGCCAGCACCCGGGGAGCCCCCCTCTCTGGGGCCAACGTCCTGACTTTC | CASTRGAPLSGANVLTF
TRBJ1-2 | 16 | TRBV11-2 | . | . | TGTGCCAGCAGATTTCAATCCCCAGGAACTAACTATGGCTACACCTTC | CASRFQSPGTNYGYTF
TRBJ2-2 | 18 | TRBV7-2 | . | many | TGTGCCAGCAGCTTCAGAGGCGGGCAATACGCGAACACCGGGGAGCTGTTTTTT | CASSFRGGQYANTGELFF
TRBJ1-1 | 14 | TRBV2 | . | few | TGTGCCAGCAGTGGAAGGACCAGGAACACTGAAGCTTTCTTT | CASSGRTRNTEAFF
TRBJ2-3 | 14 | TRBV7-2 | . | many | TGTGCCAGCAGCTTAGTGAATCGAGGGGATACGCAGTATTTT | CASSLVNRGDTQYF
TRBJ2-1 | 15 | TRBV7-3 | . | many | TGTGCCAGCAGCCCGGATCCCGCCGGGTACAATGAGCAGTTCTTC | CASSPDPAGYNEQFF
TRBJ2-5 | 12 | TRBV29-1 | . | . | TGCAGCGTCGGACAGATTGAAGAGACCCAGTACTTC | CSVGQIEETQYF
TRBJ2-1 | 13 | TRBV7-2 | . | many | TGTGCCAGCAGCTTAGGACGGAACAATGAGCAGTTCTTC | CASSLGRNNEQFF
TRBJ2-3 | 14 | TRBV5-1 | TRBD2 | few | TGCGCCAGCAGGACTAGCGGTTTCACAGATACGCAGTATTTT | CASRTSGFTDTQYF